This T cell receptor beta chain appears in the sequencing data of a study of cytomegalovirus exposure and HLA in healthy donors. A multiplex PCR was run with 60 Vbeta primers and 13 Jbeta primers. Repertoires were generated with immunoSEQ multiplex PCR, while TCRdb's copy carries only in-frame clones and drops some. The sample records 75,000 to 100,000 clones, around three quarters being singletons. The ends were cut back, 4 bases at V and 4 bases at J, with 11 bases in the middle. The germline CDR1 and CDR2 sequences are SGHDT and YYEEEE. The CDR3 contains 13 residues. With regard to this clone: Antigen specificity is unknown.

Study-wide results and caveats: Some V segments, TRBV6-2 and TRBV6-3 among them, were indistinguishable and were therefore excluded. Roughly even sequencing depth across donors was the assumption behind the presence/absence analyses. It was in a later analysis that TCR association rates were seen to vary by HLA locus, highest for DRB1 and lowest for HLA-C.

This chain uses TRBV5-6 with TRBJ1-2, with D possibly TRBD1 on 5 matching bases. Sequenced material: PBMCs. The TCR originated in a man aged 30 to 45 in good health and CMV-seronegative. CDR3 in DNA: TGTGCCAGCAGCCCGAACCAGGGCTATGGCTACACCTTC. It specifies CASSPNQGYGYTF.